This TCR beta chain was identified in a study of technical replicates of blood from several donors. Germline V lookup: CDR1 SGDLS, CDR2 YYNGEE. The CDR3 is 15 residues long. Between the trimmed V and J ends, which lost 0 bases and 4 bases, there was a span of 10 bases. Profiling relied on immunoSEQ multiplex PCR, and the TCRdb table lists in-frame clones only, not all of them. The sample yields some 85,000 clones, 96% seen once. The TCR comes from a human donor in good health. The sample taken for sequencing was T cells isolated from PBMCs. The gene calls are TRBV9 and TRBJ2-2, with a tentative D call TRBD1 (5 bases). CDR3 sequence: CASSVEGRVTGELFF. In nucleotides, the CDR3 is TGTGCCAGCAGCGTAGAGGGCAGGGTCACCGGGGAGCTGTTTTTT.